This T cell receptor (beta chain) stems from a study of blood T cell repertoires in COVID-19. Participants spanned ages about 18 to 90 years and resided in roughly 22 US areas. Donors of Cohort 3 who recovered were those that had two negative PCRs, clearance, or symptom resolution. Study processing details: How many nucleated cells were present was estimated from reference gene primer amplification. Data came from immunoSEQ multiplex PCR; TCRdb stores just in-frame clones and leaves some out. That table is the source of V, J and clone size, and D and trimming were worked out from the DNA. The top ten clones hold 4.1% of a sample with more than 200,000 clones, around 89% of them seen once. This clonotype was obtained from a woman in her twenties or thirties who had recovered from COVID-19. Sample: PBMCs or T cells enriched from blood (not recorded which).

Here the CDR3 reads CASSPLGGTYNEQFF. CDR3 DNA: TGTGCCAGTAGTCCACTTGGAGGTACATACAATGAGCAGTTCTTC. The chain carries TRBV19 and TRBJ2-1; D is perhaps TRBD2 (5 bases). The germline CDR1 and CDR2 sequences are LNHDA and SQIVND (reference sequence). The CDR3 is 15 amino acids. The V end lost 5 bases, the J end lost 4 bases, and 15 bases lay between the germline ends.